The clone carrying this TCR beta chain was seen repeatedly, ten times or more. This CDR3 comprises 16 residues. Germline V gene lookup returns CDR1 LNHNV and CDR2 YYDKDF (reference sequence). Trimming left V 1 base short and J 1 base short, with 13 bases between. Unique molecular identifiers were incorporated when the TCRbeta library was constructed. One entry per CDR3 protein, called by TCRdb with MiXCR from the PCR reads. The table includes about 610,000 distinct CDR3 sequences, about 10% detected once. The sample originates from a study of T-cell reconstitution after alpha-beta-depleted transplantation in children.

The sequence was obtained from a human donor who donated a stem cell graft to a child with acute myeloid leukemia. Source: PBMCs from the stem cell graft donor, taken from the stem cell graft. This chain connects TRBV15 to TRBJ1-2; D is ambiguous. CDR3 in DNA: TGTGCCACCAGCAGAGTTCGAACGGAATATAACTATGGCTACACCTTC. Translated, it gives CATSRVRTEYNYGYTF.